The next 23 T cell receptor beta chains were all read from a single sample in a study of siplizumab effects on memory and regulatory T cells. Sequencing was performed with immunoSEQ multiplex PCR; in TCRdb, only in-frame clones are kept and a portion is missing. The repertoire holds about 26,000 clones, approximately 82% seen once, with under 30% in the top ten. Sequences were obtained from memory CD4+ T cells sorted from blood. The source is a human donor in good health.

CDR3 in DNA: TGTGCCAGCAGTTTAGGGAAACTAGCGGGAAACACCGGGGAGCTGTTTTTT. This translates into CASSLGKLAGNTGELFF. V usage is TRBV28 and J usage is TRBJ2-2; TRBD2 agrees at 10 bases. CDR3 length: 17 amino acids. J gave up 2 bases and V 2 bases, and 5 bases lay outside the gene matches. Germline V gene lookup returns CDR1 MDHEN and CDR2 SYDVKM.

The rearrangement links TRBV7-9 to TRBJ1-1, with D uncertain. The CDR3 totals 14 residues. Germline V CDR1 and CDR2: SEHNR, FQNEAQ (reference sequence). Trimming removed 4 bases at V and 4 bases at J, with 13 bases between. CDR3 DNA: TGTGCCAGCAGCTCCTACCCTCATAGCACTGAAGCTTTCTTT. Amino acids: CASSSYPHSTEAFF. The variable domain in full, completed from reference TRBV7-9 and TRBJ1-1, reads DTGVSQNPRHKITKRGQNVTFRCDPISEHNRLYWYRQTLGQGPEFLTYFQNEAQLEKSRLLSDRFSAERPKGSFSTLEIQRTEQGDSAMYLCASSSYPHSTEAFFGQGTRLTVV.

A few counts support this clone. The chain employs TRBV7-9 and TRBJ1-1; D is unclear. V dropped 4 bases and J dropped 6 bases, with 15 bases sitting between them. CDR1 is SEHNR, CDR2 FQNEAQ, per germline (reference sequence). This CDR3 region has 14 residues. CDR3 in amino acids: CASSSPRASAEAFF. CDR3 coding DNA: TGTGCCAGCAGCTCCCCCCGGGCGAGCGCTGAAGCTTTCTTT.

The gene calls are TRBV7-3 and TRBJ2-2, with 9 bases identical to TRBD1. Germline V gene lookup returns CDR1 SGHTA and CDR2 FQGTGA. This CDR3 is 14 amino acids long. J was trimmed by 8 bases and V by 2 bases; bases with no gene match: 3. The chain's CDR3 is CASSLYRGQGELFF. Written as DNA, the CDR3 is TGTGCCAGCAGCTTATACAGGGGGCAAGGGGAGCTGTTTTTT.

The genes are TRBV10-3 and TRBJ2-2, with 8 bases that match TRBD1. The CDR3 spans 15 residues. The germline gives CDR1 ENHRY, CDR2 SYGVKD. J was trimmed by 6 bases and V by 4 bases; bases with no gene match: 7. The CDR3 loop is CAISGGQGVPGELFF. In nucleotides, the CDR3 is TGTGCCATCAGTGGTGGACAGGGTGTGCCCGGGGAGCTGTTTTTT.

The V gene is TRBV6-6, the J gene TRBJ1-1, with 7 bases fitting TRBD1. Germline values: CDR1 MNHNY, CDR2 SVGAGI (reference sequence). This CDR3 is 15 amino acids long. V lost 0 bases, J lost 4 bases, and 5 bases stayed unmatched. DNA of the CDR3: TGTGCCAGCAGTTACTCGACTCAGGGGGGCACTGAAGCTTTCTTT. This encodes CASSYSTQGGTEAFF.

The CDR3 DNA reads TGTGCCAGCAGCTTGGCCAAAACAGATACGCAGTATTTT. It specifies CASSLAKTDTQYF. The chain employs TRBV5-4 and TRBJ2-3; D gene ambiguous. This CDR3 region has 13 residues. The germline V gene has CDR1 SGHNT and CDR2 YYREEE (reference sequence). Deletions cut 0 bases from V and 3 bases from J, with 5 bases between.

The genes are TRBV11-3 and TRBJ2-1; D unclear. Germline-derived CDR1 and CDR2 are SGHNT and YENEEA. CDR3 length: 15 residues. The V gene lost 5 bases and the J gene lost 0 bases, with 11 bases spanning the gap. The CDR3 region has the DNA TGTGCCAGCAGCCTGACACGAGGCTCCTACAATGAGCAGTTCTTC. As protein: CASSLTRGSYNEQFF.

This clone was seen only a few times. This chain uses TRBV5-1 with TRBJ1-5; the D is unclear. V lost 1 base and J 5 bases, leaving 7 bases between the germline ends. Per germline, CDR1 SGHRS and CDR2 YFSETQ. The CDR3 is 13 amino acids. The CDR3 DNA sequence: TGCGCCAGCAGCTTGACAGCCGATCAGCCCCAGCATTTT. It codes for CASSLTADQPQHF. The full variable domain, rest sourced from reference TRBV5-1 and TRBJ1-5, is KAGVTQTPRYLIKTRGQQVTLSCSPISGHRSVSWYQQTPGQGLQFLFEYFSETQRNKGNFPGRFSGRQFSNSRSEMNVSTLELGDSALYLCASSLTADQPQHFGDGTRLSIL.

This clone was seen only once. The chain carries TRBV7-2 and TRBJ2-1, with TRBD2 matching over 8 bases. Germline CDR1 reads SGHTA; CDR2 reads FQGNSA. The ends lost 1 base at V and 9 bases at J; junction bases unmatched: 8. The CDR3 spans 15 residues. In nucleotides, the CDR3 is TGTGCCAGCAGCTTAGATGCAGCGGGAGATCGTGAGCAGTTCTTC. Translated: CASSLDAAGDREQFF.

The rearrangement links TRBV6-5 to TRBJ1-4; 12 bases line up with TRBD1. This CDR3 has 15 residues. V lost 6 bases, J lost 2 bases, and 1 base stayed unmatched. Germline V gives CDR1 MNHEY, CDR2 SVGAGI. The CDR3, as DNA: TGTGCCAGCAGGGGACAGGGGGCCACTAATGAAAAACTGTTTTTT. Translating gives CASRGQGATNEKLFF.

The rearrangement links TRBV19 to TRBJ1-1, with TRBD1 as a possible D gene (5 bases). V dropped 4 bases and J dropped 1 base, with 7 bases sitting between them. Germline V CDR1 and CDR2: LNHDA, SQIVND (reference sequence). This CDR3 has 13 amino acids. The CDR3 region is CASSTTGNTEAFF. Written as DNA, the CDR3 is TGTGCCAGTAGTACCACAGGGAACACTGAAGCTTTCTTT.

This chain joins TRBV5-6 and TRBJ1-2; perhaps TRBD1 as D (6 bases). The germline V gene encodes CDR1 SGHDT and CDR2 YYEEEE. V lost 1 base, J lost 5 bases, and 9 bases lay in between. The CDR3 has 13 amino acids. The CDR3 DNA is TGTGCCAGCAGCTTGAACAGGGTTTATGGCTACACCTTC. Translated: CASSLNRVYGYTF.

This clone has just a few counts. J is TRBJ1-1 and V is TRBV2, with D hard to call. V shed 10 bases and J shed 1 base, with 13 bases lying between them. In germline, CDR1 is SNHLY, CDR2 FYNNEI. The CDR3 extends over 13 amino acids. As DNA, the CDR3 is TGTGCCACCCTAATGGAGGCGAACACTGAAGCTTTCTTT. It codes for CATLMEANTEAFF.

The chain has TRBV4-3 and TRBJ2-1; tentatively, D is TRBD2 (6 bases). CDR1 is LGHNA and CDR2 is YSLEER in the germline V gene. CDR3 length: 17 amino acids. The V and J ends lost 0 bases and 6 bases respectively, with 18 bases between them. The CDR3 DNA follows: TGCGCCAGCAGCCAAGATTGGCGGGACGCTGAAGGCAATGAGCAGTTCTTC. As protein: CASSQDWRDAEGNEQFF.

The chain employs TRBV19 and TRBJ1-2; D remains ambiguous. Trimming took 6 bases from V and 4 from J, leaving 9 bases between them. CDR3 length equals 12 residues. The germline CDR1 and CDR2 sequences are LNHDA and SQIVND (reference sequence). CDR3 amino acids: CASSINSYGYTF. CDR3 nucleotides: TGTGCCAGTAGCATTAACTCCTATGGCTACACCTTC.

This sequence joins TRBV19 and TRBJ1-4; D is unresolved. V lost 7 bases to trimming and J lost 0 bases, with 9 bases between them. The CDR3 sequence is 14 residues long. Germline CDR1 and CDR2: LNHDA and SQIVND (reference sequence). DNA for the CDR3: TGTGCCAGTAAAGGGCAGGCAACTAATGAAAAACTGTTTTTT. Translating gives CASKGQATNEKLFF.

This clone has only a few counts. The junction and the germline gene differ at one end; a read error may be behind it. The chain combines TRBV7-7 with TRBJ2-1; weak D call: TRBD1 (6 bases). The length of the CDR3 is 15 residues. Germline-derived CDR1 and CDR2 are SSHAT and FNYEAQ (reference sequence). The CDR3 protein is CASSLGDNSYNEQFF. The CDR3 nucleotides read TGTGCTAGCAGCTTAGGGGACAACTCCTACAATGAGCAGTTCTTC.

This clone was picked up a small number of times. The V call is TRBV5-1, the J call TRBJ2-7, with unresolved D. Germline V gene sequence: CDR1 SGHRS, CDR2 YFSETQ. Trimming took 2 bases from V and 0 from J, leaving 6 bases between them. The CDR3 spans 13 residues. The CDR3 reads CASSFTTSYEQYF. The CDR3 DNA sequence: TGCGCCAGCAGCTTCACTACCTCCTACGAGCAGTACTTC.

This clone came up once. The CDR3, as DNA: TGTGCCAGCAGGCGAGCCCGGGACAGGGGAAAAGCTTTCTTT. As protein: CASRRARDRGKAFF. The rearrangement links TRBV6-5 to TRBJ1-1, with 10 bases fitting TRBD1. Germline trimming cut 6 bases from V and 9 bases from J; bases unmatched to any gene: 10. This CDR3 spans 14 amino acids. The germline V gene encodes CDR1 MNHEY and CDR2 SVGAGI.

J is TRBJ2-2 and V is TRBV28; D call uncertain. This CDR3 spans 16 amino acids. The ends were cut back, 3 bases at V and 4 bases at J, with 15 bases in the middle. Germline CDR1 and CDR2: MDHEN and SYDVKM. In DNA form, the CDR3 reads TGTGCCAGCAGTTTTCAGGCGGATGTGGGCACCGGGGAGCTGTTTTTT. It is translated as CASSFQADVGTGELFF.

This clone was seen once. This chain uses TRBV19 with TRBJ2-3; the D gene is possibly TRBD2 (6 bases). The CDR3 runs to 15 residues. Trimming shortened V by 5 bases and J by 2 bases, and 14 bases separated the two germline ends. Germline CDR1 LNHDA, CDR2 SQIVND (reference sequence). CDR3 sequence (DNA): TGTGCCAGTAGTCTGGGACTCTCGTCCACAGATACGCAGTATTTT. Its protein is CASSLGLSSTDTQYF.

Concerning this clone itself: At one boundary the junction diverges from the germline segment, which might be a read error. J is TRBJ2-5 and V is TRBV7-7; D not certain. Germline CDR1 SSHAT, CDR2 FNYEAQ (reference sequence). This CDR3 comprises 13 residues. CDR3 sequence reads: CASSLVSQETQYF. CDR3 nucleotides: TGTGCTAGCAGCTTAGTTAGCCAAGAGACCCAGTACTTC.